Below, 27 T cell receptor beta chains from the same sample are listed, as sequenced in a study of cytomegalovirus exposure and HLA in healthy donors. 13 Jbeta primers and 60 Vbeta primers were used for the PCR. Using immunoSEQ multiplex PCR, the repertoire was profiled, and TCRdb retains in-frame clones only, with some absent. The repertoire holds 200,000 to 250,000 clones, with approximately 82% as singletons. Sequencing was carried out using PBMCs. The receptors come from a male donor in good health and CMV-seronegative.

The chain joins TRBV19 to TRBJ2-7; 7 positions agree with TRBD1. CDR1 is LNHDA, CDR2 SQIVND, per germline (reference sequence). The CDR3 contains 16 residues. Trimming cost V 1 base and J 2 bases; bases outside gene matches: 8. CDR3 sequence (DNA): TGTGCCAGTAGTATAGCCTGGGACAGCCTCCCCTACGAGCAGTACTTC. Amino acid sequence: CASSIAWDSLPYEQYF.

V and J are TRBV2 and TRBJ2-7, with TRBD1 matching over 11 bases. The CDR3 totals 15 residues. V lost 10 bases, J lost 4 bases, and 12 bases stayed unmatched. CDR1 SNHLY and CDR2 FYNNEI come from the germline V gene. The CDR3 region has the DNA TGTGCCATCGAGGTAGGGGGACAGGGGGATTACGAGCAGTACTTC. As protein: CAIEVGGQGDYEQYF.

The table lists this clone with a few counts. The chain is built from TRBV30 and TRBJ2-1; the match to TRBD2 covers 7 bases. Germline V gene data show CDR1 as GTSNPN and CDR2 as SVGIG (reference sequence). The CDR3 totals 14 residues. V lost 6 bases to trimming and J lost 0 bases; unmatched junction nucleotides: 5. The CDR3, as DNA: TGTGCCTGCCCAGCGGGGCCCTCCTACAATGAGCAGTTCTTC. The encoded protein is CACPAGPSYNEQFF.

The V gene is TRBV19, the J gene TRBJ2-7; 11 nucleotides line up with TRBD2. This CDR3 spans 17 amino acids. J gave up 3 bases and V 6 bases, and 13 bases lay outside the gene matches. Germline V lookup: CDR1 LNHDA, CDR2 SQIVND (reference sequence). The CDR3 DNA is TGTGCCAGTAGAGGACTAGCGGGCGCGAGCGCTATCTACGAGCAGTACTTC. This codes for CASRGLAGASAIYEQYF.

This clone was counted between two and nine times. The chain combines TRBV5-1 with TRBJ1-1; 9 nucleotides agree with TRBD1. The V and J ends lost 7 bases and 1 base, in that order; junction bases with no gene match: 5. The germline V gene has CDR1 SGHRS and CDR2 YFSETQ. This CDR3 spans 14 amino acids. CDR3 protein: CASYATGGNTEAFF. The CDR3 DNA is TGCGCCAGCTACGCGACAGGGGGGAACACTGAAGCTTTCTTT.

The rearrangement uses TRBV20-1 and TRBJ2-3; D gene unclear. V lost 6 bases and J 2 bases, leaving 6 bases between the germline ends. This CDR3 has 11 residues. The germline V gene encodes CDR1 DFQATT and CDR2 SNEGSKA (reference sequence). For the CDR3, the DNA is TGCAGTGCCCAAATCACAGATACGCAGTATTTT. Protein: CSAQITDTQYF.

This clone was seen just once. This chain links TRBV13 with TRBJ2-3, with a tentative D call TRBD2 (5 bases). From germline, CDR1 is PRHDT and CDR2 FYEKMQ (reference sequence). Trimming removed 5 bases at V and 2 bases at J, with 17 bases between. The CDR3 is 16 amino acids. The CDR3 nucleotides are TGTGCCAGCAGCACCAAGGAGGCCTCATCCACAGATACGCAGTATTTT. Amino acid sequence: CASSTKEASSTDTQYF.

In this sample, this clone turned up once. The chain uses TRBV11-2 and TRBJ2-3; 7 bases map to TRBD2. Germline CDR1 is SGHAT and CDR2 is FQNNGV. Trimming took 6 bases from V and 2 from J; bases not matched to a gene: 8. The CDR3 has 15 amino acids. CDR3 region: CASSPVLAATDTQYF. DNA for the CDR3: TGTGCCAGCAGTCCCGTGCTAGCGGCCACAGATACGCAGTATTTT.

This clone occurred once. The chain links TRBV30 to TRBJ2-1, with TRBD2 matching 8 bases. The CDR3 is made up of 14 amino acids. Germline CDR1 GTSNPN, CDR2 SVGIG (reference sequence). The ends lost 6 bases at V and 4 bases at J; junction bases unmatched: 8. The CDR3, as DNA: TGTGCCTGCCGCCCCGGGGGGGCTTACAATGAGCAGTTCTTC. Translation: CACRPGGAYNEQFF.

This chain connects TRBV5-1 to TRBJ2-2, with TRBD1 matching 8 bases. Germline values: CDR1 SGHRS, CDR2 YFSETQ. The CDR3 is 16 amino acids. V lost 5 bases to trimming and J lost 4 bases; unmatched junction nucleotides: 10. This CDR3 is CASRYAGTGVTGELFF. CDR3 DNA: TGCGCCAGCAGATATGCCGGGACAGGAGTCACCGGGGAGCTGTTTTTT. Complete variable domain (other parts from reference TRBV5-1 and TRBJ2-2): KAGVTQTPRYLIKTRGQQVTLSCSPISGHRSVSWYQQTPGQGLQFLFEYFSETQRNKGNFPGRFSGRQFSNSRSEMNVSTLELGDSALYLCASRYAGTGVTGELFFGEGSRLTVL.

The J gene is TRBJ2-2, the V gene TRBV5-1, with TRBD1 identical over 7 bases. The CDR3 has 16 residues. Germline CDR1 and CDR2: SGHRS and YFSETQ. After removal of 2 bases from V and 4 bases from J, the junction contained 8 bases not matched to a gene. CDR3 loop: CASSLVWSGGTGELFF. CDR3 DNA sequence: TGCGCCAGCAGCTTAGTTTGGTCAGGGGGCACCGGGGAGCTGTTTTTT.

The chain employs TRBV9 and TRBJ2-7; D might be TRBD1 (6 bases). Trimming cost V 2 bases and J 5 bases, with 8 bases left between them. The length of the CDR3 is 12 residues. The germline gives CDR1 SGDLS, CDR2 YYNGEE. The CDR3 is CASSVTGNEQYF. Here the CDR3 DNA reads TGTGCCAGCAGCGTTACAGGGAACGAGCAGTACTTC.

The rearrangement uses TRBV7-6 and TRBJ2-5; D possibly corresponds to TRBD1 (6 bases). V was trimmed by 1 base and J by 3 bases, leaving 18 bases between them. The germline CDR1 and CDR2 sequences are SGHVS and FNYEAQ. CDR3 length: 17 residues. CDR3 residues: CASSLVIVRGLEETQYF. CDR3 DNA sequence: TGTGCCAGCAGCTTAGTGATAGTGAGGGGGTTAGAAGAGACCCAGTACTTC.

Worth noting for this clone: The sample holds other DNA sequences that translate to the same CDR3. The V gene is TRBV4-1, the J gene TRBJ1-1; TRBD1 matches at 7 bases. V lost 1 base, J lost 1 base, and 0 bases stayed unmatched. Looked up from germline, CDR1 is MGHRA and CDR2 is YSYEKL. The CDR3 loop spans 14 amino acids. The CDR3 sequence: CASSQGQGNTEAFF. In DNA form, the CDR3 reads TGCGCCAGCAGCCAAGGACAGGGGAACACTGAAGCTTTCTTT.

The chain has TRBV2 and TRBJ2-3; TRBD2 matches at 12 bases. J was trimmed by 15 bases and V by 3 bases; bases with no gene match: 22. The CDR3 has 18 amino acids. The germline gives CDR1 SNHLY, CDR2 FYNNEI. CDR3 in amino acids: CASSEWDVASGRGPLEYF. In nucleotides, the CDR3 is TGTGCCAGCAGTGAGTGGGATGTTGCTAGCGGGAGGGGTCCTCTTGAATATTTT.

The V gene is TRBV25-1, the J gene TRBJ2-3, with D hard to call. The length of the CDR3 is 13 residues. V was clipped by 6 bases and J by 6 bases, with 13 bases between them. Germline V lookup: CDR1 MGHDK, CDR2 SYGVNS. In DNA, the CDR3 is TGTGCCAGCAGGCCGGTATACGCGGATACGCAGTATTTT. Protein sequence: CASRPVYADTQYF.

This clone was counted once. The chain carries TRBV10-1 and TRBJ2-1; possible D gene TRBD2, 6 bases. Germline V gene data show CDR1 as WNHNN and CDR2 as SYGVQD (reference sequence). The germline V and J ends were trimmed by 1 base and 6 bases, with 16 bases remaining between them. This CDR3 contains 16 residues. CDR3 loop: CASSEFIGGGPNEQFF. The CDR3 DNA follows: TGCGCCAGCAGTGAGTTCATCGGGGGTGGGCCCAATGAGCAGTTCTTC.

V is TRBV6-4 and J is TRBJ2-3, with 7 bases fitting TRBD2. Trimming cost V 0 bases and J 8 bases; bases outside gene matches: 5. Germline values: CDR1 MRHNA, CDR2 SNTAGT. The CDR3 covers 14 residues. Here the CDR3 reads CASSDSGGLGTQYF. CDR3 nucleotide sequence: TGTGCCAGCAGTGACTCGGGAGGGTTGGGTACGCAGTATTTT.

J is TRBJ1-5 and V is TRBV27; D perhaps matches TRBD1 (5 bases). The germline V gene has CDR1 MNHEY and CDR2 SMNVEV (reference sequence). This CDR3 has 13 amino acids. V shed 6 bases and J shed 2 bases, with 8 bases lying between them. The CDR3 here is CASRVTGNQPQHF. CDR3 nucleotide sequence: TGTGCCAGCAGGGTGACAGGCAATCAGCCCCAGCATTTT.

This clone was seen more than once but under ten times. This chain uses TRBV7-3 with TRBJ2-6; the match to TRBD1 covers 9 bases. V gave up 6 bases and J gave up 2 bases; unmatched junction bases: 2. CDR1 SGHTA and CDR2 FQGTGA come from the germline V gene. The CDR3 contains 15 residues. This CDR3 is CASSRDRAGANVLTF. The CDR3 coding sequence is TGTGCCAGCAGTCGGGACAGGGCTGGGGCCAACGTCCTGACTTTC.

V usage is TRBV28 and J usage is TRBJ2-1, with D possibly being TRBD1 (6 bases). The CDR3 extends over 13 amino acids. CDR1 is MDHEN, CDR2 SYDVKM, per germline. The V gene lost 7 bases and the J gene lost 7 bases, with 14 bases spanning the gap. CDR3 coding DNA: TGTGCCAGCACGGACAGTCTGGCTAATGAGCAGTTCTTC. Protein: CASTDSLANEQFF.

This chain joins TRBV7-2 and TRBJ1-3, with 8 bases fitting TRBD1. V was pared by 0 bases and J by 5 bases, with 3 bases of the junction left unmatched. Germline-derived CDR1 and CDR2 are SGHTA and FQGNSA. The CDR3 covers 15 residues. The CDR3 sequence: CASSLATGGRNTIYF. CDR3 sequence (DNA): TGTGCCAGCAGCTTAGCAACAGGGGGAAGAAACACCATATATTTT.

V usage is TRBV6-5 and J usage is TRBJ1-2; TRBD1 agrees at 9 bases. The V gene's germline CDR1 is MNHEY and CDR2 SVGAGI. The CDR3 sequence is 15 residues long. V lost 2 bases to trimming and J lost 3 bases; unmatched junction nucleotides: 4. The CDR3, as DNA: TGTGCCAGCAGTTACATCAGGGACAGGGACTATGGCTACACCTTC. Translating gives CASSYIRDRDYGYTF.

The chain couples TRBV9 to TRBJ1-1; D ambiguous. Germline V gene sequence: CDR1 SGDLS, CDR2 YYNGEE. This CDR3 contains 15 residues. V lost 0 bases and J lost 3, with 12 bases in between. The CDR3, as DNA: TGTGCCAGCAGCGTAGAACCGGGGAGTCACACTGAAGCTTTCTTT. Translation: CASSVEPGSHTEAFF.

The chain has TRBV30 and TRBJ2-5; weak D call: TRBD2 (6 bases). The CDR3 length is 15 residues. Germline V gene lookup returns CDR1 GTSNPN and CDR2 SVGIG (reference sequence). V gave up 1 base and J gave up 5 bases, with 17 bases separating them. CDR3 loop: CAWSGRDSALETQYF. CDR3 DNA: TGTGCCTGGAGTGGCCGGGACTCCGCCCTTGAGACCCAGTACTTC.

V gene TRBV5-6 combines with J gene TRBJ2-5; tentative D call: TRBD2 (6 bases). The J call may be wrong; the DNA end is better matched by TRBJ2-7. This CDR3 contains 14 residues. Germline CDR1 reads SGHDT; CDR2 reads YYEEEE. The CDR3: CASSPGGSLYEQYF. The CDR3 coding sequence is TGTGCCAGCAGCCCCGGAGGGTCCCTCTACGAGCAGTACTTC.

The CDR3, as DNA: TGCAGCGCCTCCGACGGGTACGAGCAGTACTTC. Its translation: CSASDGYEQYF. The chain is built from TRBV29-1 and TRBJ2-7, with D uncertain. Per the germline V gene, CDR1 is SQVTM and CDR2 is ANQGSEA. The germline V and J ends were trimmed by 7 bases and 4 bases, with 11 bases remaining between them. The CDR3 totals 11 residues.